Included here is one T cell receptor beta chain sequence, with context. Its antigen is currently unknown. These data come from a study of graft-versus-host responses after intestinal transplantation. The CDR3 is 12 residues long. The V and J ends lost 4 bases and 6 bases, in that order; junction bases with no gene match: 2. CDR1 and CDR2 (germline): SGHNT, YENEEA. Some clones are missing from TCRdb's copy, which holds only in-frame ones; the method was immunoSEQ multiplex PCR. The sample records 30,000 to 40,000 clones, roughly 94% being singletons. Study-wide results and limits: GvH clones were identified in recipient marrow, with some first appearing in ileum or blood. GvH clone levels peaked in circulation, and this peak was associated with early post-transplant HvG declines. Some patients had graft-donor T cell macrochimerism. In their allografts, the ratios of graft-versus-host to host-versus-graft T cell clones were high.

The chain couples TRBV11-3 to TRBJ2-7; 8 nucleotides match TRBD1. The starting material was unstimulated CD4+ T cells sorted from spleen or lymph node cells, obtained before transplant. The clonotype originates from a human donor who was the organ donor for an intestinal transplant. The CDR3 protein is CASSWTGSEQYF. CDR3 coding DNA: TGTGCCAGCAGCTGGACAGGGTCCGAGCAGTACTTC.